The rows below give T cell receptor beta chains drawn from one sample of a study of blood T cell repertoires in COVID-19. Sequenced by immunoSEQ multiplex PCR; TCRdb stores in-frame clones only, minus some. The sample records about 270,000 clones, 82% being singletons. The material sequenced was peripheral blood. The receptors were sampled from a woman between 18 and 30 years old with acute or convalescent COVID-19. The CDR3 runs from the conserved cysteine through the conserved F or W. The D gene is left open where the match is weak. Expanded clones get a size class; other rows say once, few or many, or leave the size out.

TRBV19	TRBJ1-1	.	.	15	CASSTSVTGSTEAFF	.
TRBV7-8	TRBJ1-1	TRBD1	.	17	CASSFPGQGALDTEAFF	TGTGCCAGCAGCTTTCCGGGACAGGGGGCTTTGGACACTGAAGCTTTCTTT
TRBV19	TRBJ1-2	.	.	10	CASGQYGYTF	TGTGCCAGTGGACAATATGGCTACACCTTC
TRBV10-1	TRBJ1-5	TRBD1	.	16	CASNLDRGMSNQPQHF	TGCGCCAGCAATCTGGACAGGGGGATGAGCAATCAGCCCCAGCATTTT
TRBV4-3	TRBJ1-3	TRBD1	.	15	CASSPGTGGRDTIYF	TGCGCCAGCAGCCCGGGGACAGGGGGCAGGGACACCATATATTTT
TRBV10-3	TRBJ2-7	TRBD1	once	11	CAISGQGEQYF	TGTGCCATCAGTGGACAGGGGGAGCAGTACTTC
TRBV12-3/TRBV12-4	TRBJ2-7	.	.	12	CASSLSLNEQYF	TGTGCCAGCAGTTTAAGCCTTAACGAGCAGTACTTC
TRBV7-2	TRBJ2-7	.	.	12	CASSPRDYEQYF	TGTGCCAGCAGCCCCCGGGACTACGAGCAGTACTTC
TRBV25-1	TRBJ2-5	TRBD1	.	15	CASSHIGQGERPQYF	TGTGCCAGCAGCCACATAGGACAGGGGGAAAGACCCCAGTACTTC
TRBV9	TRBJ2-7	.	.	14	CASSVNTYSYEQYF	TGTGCCAGCAGCGTAAATACTTATTCCTACGAGCAGTACTTC
TRBV2	TRBJ2-6	.	few	17	CASKHRDWSSGANVLTF	TGTGCCAGCAAACACCGGGACTGGTCCTCTGGGGCCAACGTCCTGACTTTC
TRBV6-5	TRBJ2-3	TRBD1	.	13	CARGQGGTDTQYF	TGTGCCAGGGGACAGGGAGGGACAGATACGCAGTATTTT
TRBV12-3/TRBV12-4	TRBJ2-7	.	few	13	CASSHLGPYEQYF	TGTGCCAGCAGCCACTTGGGCCCTTACGAGCAGTACTTC
TRBV18	TRBJ2-1	TRBD2	.	14	CASFRGLAELVQFF	TGTGCCAGCTTCCGGGGACTAGCAGAATTAGTACAGTTCTTC
TRBV29-1	TRBJ1-1	.	.	13	CSARTGLNTEAFF	TGCAGCGCCCGAACAGGGTTGAACACTGAAGCTTTCTTT
TRBV29-1	TRBJ1-2	.	once	13	CSVESQGTYGYTF	TGCAGCGTTGAATCTCAGGGTACCTATGGCTACACCTTC
TRBV28	TRBJ1-2	.	.	12	CASSRSHYGYTF	TGTGCCAGCAGTCGTAGTCACTATGGCTACACCTTC
TRBV12-3/TRBV12-4	TRBJ2-7	.	few	13	CASSFGSLYEQYF	TGTGCCAGCAGTTTTGGCAGTCTCTACGAGCAGTACTTC
TRBV10-3	TRBJ1-2	.	.	14	CAISESSANYGYTF	TGTGCCATCAGTGAGTCGAGTGCCAACTATGGCTACACCTTC
TRBV5-1	TRBJ2-1	.	once	16	CASSSSGAVSYNEQFF	TGCGCCAGCAGCTCGTCAGGCGCTGTCTCCTACAATGAGCAGTTCTTC
TRBV29-1	TRBJ2-5	TRBD1	.	13	CSVEGQLQETQYF	TGCAGCGTTGAGGGACAGCTGCAAGAGACCCAGTACTTC
TRBV5-6	TRBJ2-5	.	once	12	CASSPGQETQYF	TGTGCCAGCAGCCCGGGACAAGAGACCCAGTACTTC
TRBV7-2	TRBJ2-1	TRBD2	.	16	CASSKYSGSEYNEQFF	TGTGCCAGCAGCAAATACAGCGGGAGCGAGTACAATGAGCAGTTCTTC
TRBV4-1	TRBJ1-6	TRBD1	.	15	CASSQDREYNSPLHF	TGCGCCAGCAGCCAGGACAGGGAATATAATTCACCCCTCCACTTT
TRBV11-2	TRBJ1-1	.	.	14	CASSSRREITEAFF	TGTGCCAGCAGCTCCCGCAGGGAAATCACTGAAGCTTTCTTT
TRBV19	TRBJ2-4	.	.	17	CASSHSGAKVAKNIQYF	TGTGCCAGTAGCCATAGTGGGGCTAAAGTAGCCAAAAACATTCAGTACTTC
TRBV7-9	TRBJ2-1	.	.	16	CASSLARARGYNEQFF	TGTGCCAGCAGCTTAGCGAGGGCCAGGGGCTACAATGAGCAGTTCTTC
TRBV3-1/TRBV3-2	TRBJ1-2	TRBD1	.	17	CASSQALGTGGVYGYTF	TGTGCCAGCAGCCAAGCCCTCGGAACAGGGGGCGTCTATGGCTACACCTTC
TRBV27	TRBJ2-7	TRBD1	.	16	CASSLSGQGPDYEQYF	TGTGCCAGCAGTCTTAGCGGACAGGGGCCTGACTACGAGCAGTACTTC
TRBV10-1	TRBJ2-3	TRBD1	.	14	CASSTTGGTDTQYF	TGCGCCAGCAGTACGACAGGGGGCACAGATACGCAGTATTTT
TRBV5-1	TRBJ1-5	TRBD1	.	14	CASSTGQGNQPQHF	TGCGCCAGCAGCACTGGACAGGGCAATCAGCCCCAGCATTTT
TRBV9	TRBJ2-2	.	.	16	CASSVDGGWDTGELFF	TGTGCCAGCAGCGTAGATGGCGGGTGGGACACCGGGGAGCTGTTTTTT
TRBV3-1/TRBV3-2	TRBJ2-7	.	.	14	CASSQAGVPYEQYF	TGTGCCAGCAGCCAAGCGGGAGTCCCCTACGAGCAGTACTTC
TRBV14	TRBJ1-1	TRBD1	once	15	CASSQGGTGNTEAFF	TGTGCCAGCAGCCAAGGCGGGACAGGGAACACTGAAGCTTTCTTT
TRBV19	TRBJ2-2	.	.	14	CASTGGYLTGELFF	TGTGCCAGTACCGGGGGTTACCTCACCGGGGAGCTGTTTTTT
TRBV6-5	TRBJ2-5	.	.	13	CASSLTGWETQYF	TGTGCCAGCAGTCTTACAGGGTGGGAGACCCAGTACTTC
TRBV28	TRBJ2-3	TRBD1	.	14	CASSPDRVEDTQYF	TGTGCCAGCAGCCCCGACAGGGTGGAAGATACGCAGTATTTT
TRBV7-6	TRBJ1-2	.	.	14	CASSLDPAIYGYTF	TGTGCCAGCAGCTTAGATCCCGCTATCTATGGCTACACCTTC